These T cell receptor beta chains were read from a single sample in a study of T cells in Graves' hyperthyroidism and ophthalmopathy. TCRdb redid the calling of the multiplex PCR reads with MiXCR, one entry per CDR3 protein. The sample lists more than 650,000 distinct CDR3 sequences, about 14% seen once, with roughly 10% in the top ten. The sample comprised blood. The receptors here all came from a woman under 30 with Graves' hyperthyroidism. Each CDR3 is given with its conserved first and last residue. A D gene is named only where the DNA matches it firmly. The size entry is marked missing in some rows and otherwise reads once, few, many or a size class.

V gene: TRBV20-1
D gene: TRBD2
clone size: many
J gene: TRBJ2-7
CDR3 DNA: TGCAGTGCTCAAGCGGGGGCCTACGAGCAGTACTTC
CDR3 protein: CSAQAGAYEQYF

V gene: TRBV25-1
D gene: TRBD1
clone size: .
J gene: TRBJ2-1
CDR3 DNA: TGTGCCAGCAACCCGGGACAGGGGGCTGATGAGCAGTTCTTC
CDR3 protein: CASNPGQGADEQFF

V gene: TRBV6-1
D gene: .
clone size: many
J gene: TRBJ1-2
CDR3 DNA: TGTGCCAGCAGTGAAGCGATGCCCGATTCCAGTTATGGCTACACCTTC
CDR3 protein: CASSEAMPDSSYGYTF

V gene: TRBV6-2/TRBV6-3
D gene: .
clone size: many
J gene: TRBJ1-1
CDR3 DNA: TGTGCCAGCAGTCAACGTAGGGTATTAATGAACACTGAAGCTTTCTTT
CDR3 protein: CASSQRRVLMNTEAFF

V gene: TRBV27
D gene: .
clone size: few
J gene: TRBJ2-5
CDR3 DNA: TGTGCCAGCAGTTTAGCCGGGACATTTCAAGAGACCCAGTACTTC
CDR3 protein: CASSLAGTFQETQYF

V gene: TRBV7-9
D gene: TRBD1
clone size: few
J gene: TRBJ1-2
CDR3 DNA: TGTGCCAGCAGTTATACAGGGGTCGACTATGGCTACACCTTC
CDR3 protein: CASSYTGVDYGYTF

V gene: TRBV7-2
D gene: TRBD1
clone size: .
J gene: TRBJ2-1
CDR3 DNA: TGTGCCAGCAGCTCCTGGGACAGGGTAAACAATGAGCAGTTCTTC
CDR3 protein: CASSSWDRVNNEQFF

V gene: TRBV14
D gene: .
clone size: few
J gene: TRBJ1-1
CDR3 DNA: TGTGCCAGCAGCCAATCTTTGCGGAAGAAAGCTTTCTTT
CDR3 protein: CASSQSLRKKAFF

V gene: TRBV6-2/TRBV6-3
D gene: .
clone size: few
J gene: TRBJ2-7
CDR3 DNA: TGTGCCAGCAGTTACTCATTGCGGCCATCCGAGCAGTACTTC
CDR3 protein: CASSYSLRPSEQYF

V gene: TRBV20-1
D gene: .
clone size: many
J gene: TRBJ1-1
CDR3 DNA: TGCAGTGCTAGCCAGGGTGACTTCACTGAAGCTTTCTTT
CDR3 protein: CSASQGDFTEAFF

V gene: TRBV29-1
D gene: TRBD1
clone size: few
J gene: TRBJ2-2
CDR3 DNA: TGCAGCGTTGGAAGGGACAGGGCCACCGGGGAGCTGTTTTTT
CDR3 protein: CSVGRDRATGELFF

V gene: TRBV2
D gene: .
clone size: many
J gene: TRBJ1-1
CDR3 DNA: TGTGCCAGCAGGGACCTAGAGCGGGCCTTGAACACTGAAGCTTTCTTT
CDR3 protein: CASRDLERALNTEAFF

V gene: TRBV14
D gene: TRBD2
clone size: many
J gene: TRBJ2-2
CDR3 DNA: TGTGCCAGCAGCCCGGGACTAGCTATCCGGGAGCTGTTTTTT
CDR3 protein: CASSPGLAIRELFF

V gene: TRBV6-5
D gene: .
clone size: many
J gene: TRBJ2-3
CDR3 DNA: TGTGCCAGCAGTTACTCGGGACGGAATACAGATACGCAGTATTTT
CDR3 protein: CASSYSGRNTDTQYF

V gene: TRBV4-3
D gene: TRBD2
clone size: many
J gene: TRBJ2-7
CDR3 DNA: TGCGCCAGCAGCCAAGATCTAATTCGGGGGGACGAGCAGTACTTC
CDR3 protein: CASSQDLIRGDEQYF

V gene: TRBV20-1
D gene: .
clone size: few
J gene: TRBJ1-5
CDR3 DNA: TGCAGTGCTAGATTCTCAGGGGCCGGGGGTTATCAGCCCCAGCATTTT
CDR3 protein: CSARFSGAGGYQPQHF

V gene: TRBV6-1
D gene: TRBD1
clone size: many
J gene: TRBJ2-4
CDR3 DNA: TGTGCCAGCAGCCCGGACAGGGCAGCCAAAAACATTCAGTACTTC
CDR3 protein: CASSPDRAAKNIQYF

V gene: TRBV5-6
D gene: .
clone size: few
J gene: TRBJ2-1
CDR3 DNA: TGTGCCAGCAGCGTATATGGTGAGCAGTCCTTC
CDR3 protein: CASSVYGEQSF

V gene: TRBV20-1
D gene: TRBD1
clone size: many
J gene: TRBJ1-2
CDR3 DNA: TGCAGTGCCGAGGACAGGGGTATTGGCTACACCTTC
CDR3 protein: CSAEDRGIGYTF

V gene: TRBV3-1
D gene: TRBD1
clone size: many
J gene: TRBJ2-7
CDR3 DNA: TGTGCCAGCAGCCTCCTTGGGGACAGAGCCTACGAGCAGTACTTC
CDR3 protein: CASSLLGDRAYEQYF

V gene: TRBV3-1
D gene: .
clone size: many
J gene: TRBJ1-1
CDR3 DNA: TGTGCCAGCAGCCAAGGGACAGCCAACACTGAAGCTTTCTTT
CDR3 protein: CASSQGTANTEAFF

V gene: TRBV9
D gene: .
clone size: .
J gene: TRBJ1-6
CDR3 DNA: TGTGCCAGCAGCGTAGTAGCTAATTCACCCCTCCACTTT
CDR3 protein: CASSVVANSPLHF

V gene: TRBV14
D gene: TRBD1
clone size: .
J gene: TRBJ1-6
CDR3 DNA: TGTGCCAGCAGCCAAATTACAGGGGAGGATTCACCCCTCCACTTT
CDR3 protein: CASSQITGEDSPLHF

V gene: TRBV7-2
D gene: .
clone size: many
J gene: TRBJ2-2
CDR3 DNA: TGTGCCAGCAGCTTAGGGCGGTTCGCGAACACCGGGGAGCTGTTTTTT
CDR3 protein: CASSLGRFANTGELFF

V gene: TRBV6-1
D gene: .
clone size: few
J gene: TRBJ1-1
CDR3 DNA: TGTGCCAGCAGTCCGCAGGGATATGAAGCTTTCTTT
CDR3 protein: CASSPQGYEAFF

V gene: TRBV12-3/TRBV12-4
D gene: .
clone size: few
J gene: TRBJ2-1
CDR3 DNA: TGTGCCAGCAGTTGGACCGCTAGCGTCTACAATGAGCAGTTCTTC
CDR3 protein: CASSWTASVYNEQFF

V gene: TRBV11-2
D gene: .
clone size: .
J gene: TRBJ2-7
CDR3 DNA: TGTGCCAGCAGTCAACGCCCGCGGGGCGAGCAGTACTTC
CDR3 protein: CASSQRPRGEQYF

V gene: TRBV2
D gene: .
clone size: few
J gene: TRBJ1-5
CDR3 DNA: TGTGCCAGCAGGGGGGACGCCCGGTCGTATCAGCCCCAGCATTTT
CDR3 protein: CASRGDARSYQPQHF

V gene: TRBV28
D gene: .
clone size: .
J gene: TRBJ1-2
CDR3 DNA: TGTGCCAGCAGGTTTGGAAAGAACTATGGCTACACCTTC
CDR3 protein: CASRFGKNYGYTF

V gene: TRBV28
D gene: .
clone size: many
J gene: TRBJ2-7
CDR3 DNA: TGTGCCAGCAGTCCCCCGCCGGGTTTTCGCTCCTACGAGCAGTACTTC
CDR3 protein: CASSPPPGFRSYEQYF

V gene: TRBV6-2/TRBV6-3
D gene: .
clone size: many
J gene: TRBJ1-1
CDR3 DNA: TGTGCCAGCAGTTACCCCCCTCTAAACAGGGAGACTGAAGCTTTCTTT
CDR3 protein: CASSYPPLNRETEAFF

V gene: TRBV28
D gene: TRBD1
clone size: many
J gene: TRBJ2-1
CDR3 DNA: TGTGCCAGCAGTTCCGGGACAGGGGCGGTCTACAATGAGCAGTTCTTC
CDR3 protein: CASSSGTGAVYNEQFF

V gene: TRBV30
D gene: TRBD1
clone size: many
J gene: TRBJ2-7
CDR3 DNA: TGTGCCTGGAGTGTTGGGACAGGGGCCTACGAGCAGTACTTC
CDR3 protein: CAWSVGTGAYEQYF

V gene: TRBV29-1
D gene: .
clone size: few
J gene: TRBJ2-5
CDR3 DNA: TGCAGCGTTGAATTGGAGACCCAGTACTTC
CDR3 protein: CSVELETQYF

V gene: TRBV10-2
D gene: TRBD1
clone size: .
J gene: TRBJ1-5
CDR3 DNA: TGCGCCAGCAGTAGGACAGGATATAGCAATCAGCCCCAGCATTTT
CDR3 protein: CASSRTGYSNQPQHF

V gene: TRBV4-3
D gene: TRBD2
clone size: many
J gene: TRBJ2-2
CDR3 DNA: TGCGCCAGCAGCCAAGAGTGGTCGCAGACTAGCGGGCGGACCGGGGAGCTGTTTTTT
CDR3 protein: CASSQEWSQTSGRTGELFF

V gene: TRBV4-1
D gene: .
clone size: few
J gene: TRBJ1-1
CDR3 DNA: TGCGCCAGCAGGCCCTCCCTCATGAACACTGAAGCTTTCTTT
CDR3 protein: CASRPSLMNTEAFF

V gene: TRBV6-2/TRBV6-3
D gene: .
clone size: .
J gene: TRBJ2-2
CDR3 DNA: TGTGCCAGCAGTGTAGTCTTTGCCGGGGAGCTGTTTTTT
CDR3 protein: CASSVVFAGELFF

V gene: TRBV29-1
D gene: TRBD2
clone size: few
J gene: TRBJ2-2
CDR3 DNA: TGCAGCGTTGTCCCTAGCGGGGTGAACACCGGGGAGCTGTTTTTT
CDR3 protein: CSVVPSGVNTGELFF

V gene: TRBV20-1
D gene: TRBD1
clone size: many
J gene: TRBJ2-1
CDR3 DNA: TGCAGTGCTACAACCGGGACAGACTCCTACAATGAGCAGTTCTTC
CDR3 protein: CSATTGTDSYNEQFF

V gene: TRBV7-9
D gene: .
clone size: many
J gene: TRBJ2-5
CDR3 DNA: TGTGCCAGCAGCCTCGCAGGGGGGTTCACCCAGTACTTC
CDR3 protein: CASSLAGGFTQYF

V gene: TRBV19
D gene: TRBD1
clone size: .
J gene: TRBJ2-6
CDR3 DNA: TGTGCCAGTAGTATTGTCAGGGGGTCTGGGGCCAACGTCCTGACTTTC
CDR3 protein: CASSIVRGSGANVLTF

V gene: TRBV27
D gene: .
clone size: many
J gene: TRBJ2-7
CDR3 DNA: TGTGCCAGCAGTTTATCGGGTGGAGGCAACGAGCAGTACTTC
CDR3 protein: CASSLSGGGNEQYF

V gene: TRBV4-2
D gene: TRBD2
clone size: few
J gene: TRBJ2-3
CDR3 DNA: TGTGCCAGCAGCCAAGATTTAGCGGGGAGCACAGATACGCAGTATTTT
CDR3 protein: CASSQDLAGSTDTQYF

V gene: TRBV18
D gene: .
clone size: few
J gene: TRBJ2-1
CDR3 DNA: TGTGCCAGCTCTTGGACTGTCCCTAATGAGCAGTTCTTC
CDR3 protein: CASSWTVPNEQFF

V gene: TRBV7-9
D gene: TRBD2
clone size: .
J gene: TRBJ2-5
CDR3 DNA: TGTGCCAGCAGCTCTCGGGGGGCCCAGTACTTC
CDR3 protein: CASSSRGAQYF

V gene: TRBV7-9
D gene: TRBD1
clone size: few
J gene: TRBJ1-1
CDR3 DNA: TGTGCCAGCAGCGCTCCGGGACAGGGGGCCAGAGCTTTCTTT
CDR3 protein: CASSAPGQGARAFF

V gene: TRBV6-1
D gene: .
clone size: .
J gene: TRBJ2-3
CDR3 DNA: TGTGCCAGCAGTCCCGGGACCTGGGACGAGGATACGCAGTATTTT
CDR3 protein: CASSPGTWDEDTQYF

V gene: TRBV19
D gene: .
clone size: .
J gene: TRBJ2-3
CDR3 DNA: TGTGCCAGTAAATGGGAAGCGGGCACAGATACGCAGTATTTT
CDR3 protein: CASKWEAGTDTQYF

V gene: TRBV7-9
D gene: .
clone size: many
J gene: TRBJ1-2
CDR3 DNA: TGTGCCAGCAGCACGAGGGACGGTAGCTATGGCTACACCTTC
CDR3 protein: CASSTRDGSYGYTF

V gene: TRBV5-6
D gene: .
clone size: many
J gene: TRBJ2-7
CDR3 DNA: TGTGCCAGCAGCTTGAATTCGATCTACGAGCAGTACTTC
CDR3 protein: CASSLNSIYEQYF

V gene: TRBV29-1
D gene: .
clone size: many
J gene: TRBJ2-7
CDR3 DNA: TGCAGCGTTGAAGATCCGGCAGGGCCAACCTACGAGCAGTACTTC
CDR3 protein: CSVEDPAGPTYEQYF

V gene: TRBV20-1
D gene: .
clone size: many
J gene: TRBJ2-1
CDR3 DNA: TGCAGTGCTAGAGGGGGCGGCCGTTTGGGAACCTACAATGAGCAGTTCTTC
CDR3 protein: CSARGGGRLGTYNEQFF

V gene: TRBV20-1
D gene: TRBD2
clone size: few
J gene: TRBJ2-1
CDR3 DNA: TGCAGTGCTCCCCGTCTAGCGGGATTATCCCAAACCCCCCATGAGCAGTTCTTC
CDR3 protein: CSAPRLAGLSQTPHEQFF

V gene: TRBV11-2
D gene: .
clone size: many
J gene: TRBJ2-1
CDR3 DNA: TGTGCCAGCAGCTTAGCAGGGTTGGCTCCTGAGCAGTTCTTC
CDR3 protein: CASSLAGLAPEQFF